The TCR beta chain under discussion was sequenced for a study of T-cell memory formation after mild COVID-19. Looking at the study overall: In these data, TCR clusters were largely donor specific.

Findings and limits, study-wide: Among CD4+ contracting clones, most were CM and EM, and CD8+ ones EMRA. Clones that contracted from day 15 to 85 had balanced CD4/CD8; later expanders were CD4+ biased. A subset of responding clones appeared in pre-infection memory, suggesting cross-reactive memory joined.

Germline values: CDR1 WNHNN, CDR2 SYGVQD (reference sequence). CDR3 length: 15 amino acids. Trimming stripped 2 bases from V and 4 bases from J, with 11 bases between. From the 5' RACE reads, TCRdb called clonotypes with MiXCR, one entry per CDR3 protein. The table records about 350,000 distinct CDR3 sequences, approximately 15% of them present only once. This clonotype was detected only a few times. The antigen is not known. The sequence derives from a man aged 18 to 29 who had mild COVID-19 (a few samples of this study predate the infection). Cell type and time point are not known. The sequenced sample was PBMCs or a T cell subset sorted from them (not recorded which). The chain links TRBV10-1 to TRBJ2-2; D is ambiguous. Here the CDR3 DNA reads TGCGCCAGCAGTGAGGGACCCCCGGGCACCGGGGAGCTGTTTTTT. This gives the protein CASSEGPPGTGELFF.